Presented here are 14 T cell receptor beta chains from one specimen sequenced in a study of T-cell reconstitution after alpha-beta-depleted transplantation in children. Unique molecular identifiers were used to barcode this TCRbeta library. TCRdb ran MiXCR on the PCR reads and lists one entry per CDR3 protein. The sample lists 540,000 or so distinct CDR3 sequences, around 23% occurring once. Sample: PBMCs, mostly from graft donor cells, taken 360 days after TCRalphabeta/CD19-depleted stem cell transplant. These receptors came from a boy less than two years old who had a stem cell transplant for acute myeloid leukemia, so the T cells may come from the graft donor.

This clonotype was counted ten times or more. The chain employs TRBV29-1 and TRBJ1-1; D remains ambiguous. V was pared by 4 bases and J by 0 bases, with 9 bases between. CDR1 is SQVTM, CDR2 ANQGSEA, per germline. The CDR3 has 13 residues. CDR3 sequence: CSVVHRVNTEAFF. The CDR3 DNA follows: TGCAGCGTTGTGCACCGTGTGAACACTGAAGCTTTCTTT.

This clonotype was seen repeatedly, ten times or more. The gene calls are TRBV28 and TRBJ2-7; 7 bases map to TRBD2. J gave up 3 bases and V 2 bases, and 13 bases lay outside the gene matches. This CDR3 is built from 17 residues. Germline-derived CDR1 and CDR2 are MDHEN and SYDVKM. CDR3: CASSLSAGVRLGYEQYV. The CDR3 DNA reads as TGTGCCAGCAGTTTAAGTGCGGGGGTTCGTTTAGGCTACGAGCAGTACGTC.

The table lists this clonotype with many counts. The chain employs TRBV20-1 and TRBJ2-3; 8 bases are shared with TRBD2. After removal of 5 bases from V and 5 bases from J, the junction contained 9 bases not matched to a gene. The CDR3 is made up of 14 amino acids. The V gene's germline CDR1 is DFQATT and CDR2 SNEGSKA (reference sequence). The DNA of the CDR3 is TGCAGTGCTGGCCCGGGGGGGCGTGAAGATACGCAGTATTTT. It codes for CSAGPGGREDTQYF.

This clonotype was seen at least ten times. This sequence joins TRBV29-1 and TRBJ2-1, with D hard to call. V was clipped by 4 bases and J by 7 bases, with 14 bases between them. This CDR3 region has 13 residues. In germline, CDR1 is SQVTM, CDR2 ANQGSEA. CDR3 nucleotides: TGCAGCGTTGGCCACCCACTGGGGAATGAGCAGTTCTTC. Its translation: CSVGHPLGNEQFF.

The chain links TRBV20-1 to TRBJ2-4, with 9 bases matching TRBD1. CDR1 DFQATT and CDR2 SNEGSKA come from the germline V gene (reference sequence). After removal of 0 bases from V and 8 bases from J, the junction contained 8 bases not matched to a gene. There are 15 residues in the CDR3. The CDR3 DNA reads TGCAGTGCTAGAGACGACAGGGGGAATTTACACATTCAGTACTTC. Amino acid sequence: CSARDDRGNLHIQYF.

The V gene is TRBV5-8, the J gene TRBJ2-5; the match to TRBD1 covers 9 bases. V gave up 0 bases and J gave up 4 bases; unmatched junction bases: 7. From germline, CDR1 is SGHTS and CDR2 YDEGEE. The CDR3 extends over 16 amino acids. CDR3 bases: TGTGCCAGCAGCTTGGTCGGGACAGGGTTAGGAGAGACCCAGTACTTC. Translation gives CASSLVGTGLGETQYF. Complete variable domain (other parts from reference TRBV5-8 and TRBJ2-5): EAGVTQSPTHLIKTRGQQATLRCSPISGHTSVYWYQQALGLGLQFLLWYDEGEERNRGNFPPRFSGRQFPNYSSELNVNALELEDSALYLCASSLVGTGLGETQYFGPGTRLLVL.

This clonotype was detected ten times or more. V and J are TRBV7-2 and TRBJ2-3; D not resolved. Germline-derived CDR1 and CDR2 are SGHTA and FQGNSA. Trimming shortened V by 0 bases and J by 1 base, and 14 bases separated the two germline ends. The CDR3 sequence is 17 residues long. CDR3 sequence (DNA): TGTGCCAGCAGCTTAGCACCGGGCAGGTGGGGCACAGATACGCAGTATTTT. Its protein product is CASSLAPGRWGTDTQYF. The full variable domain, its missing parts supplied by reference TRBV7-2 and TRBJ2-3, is GAGVSQSPSNKVTEKGKDVELRCDPISGHTALYWYRQSLGQGLEFLIYFQGNSAPDKSGLPSDRFSAERTGGSVSTLTIQRTQQEDSAVYLCASSLAPGRWGTDTQYFGPGTRLTVL.

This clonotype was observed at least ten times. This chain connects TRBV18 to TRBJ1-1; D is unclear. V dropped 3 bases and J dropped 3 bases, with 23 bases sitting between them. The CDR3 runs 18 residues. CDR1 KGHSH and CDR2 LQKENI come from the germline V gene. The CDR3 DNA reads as TGTGCCAGCTCACCCTACTACTTTGAACGCGGAGAGGACACTGAAGCTTTCTTT. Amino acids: CASSPYYFERGEDTEAFF.

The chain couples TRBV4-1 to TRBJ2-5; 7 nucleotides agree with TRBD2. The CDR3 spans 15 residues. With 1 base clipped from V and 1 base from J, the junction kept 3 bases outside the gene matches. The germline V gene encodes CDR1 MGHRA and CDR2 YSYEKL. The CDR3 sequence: CASSQGGLLQETQYF. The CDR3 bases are TGCGCCAGCAGCCAAGGGGGACTACTCCAAGAGACCCAGTACTTC.

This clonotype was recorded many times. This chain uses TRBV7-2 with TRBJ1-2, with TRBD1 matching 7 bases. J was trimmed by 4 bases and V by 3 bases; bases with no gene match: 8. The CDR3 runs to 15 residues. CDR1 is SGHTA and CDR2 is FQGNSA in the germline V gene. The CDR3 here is CASSLADRVGYGYTF. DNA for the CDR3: TGTGCCAGCAGCTTGGCCGACAGGGTGGGCTATGGCTACACCTTC.

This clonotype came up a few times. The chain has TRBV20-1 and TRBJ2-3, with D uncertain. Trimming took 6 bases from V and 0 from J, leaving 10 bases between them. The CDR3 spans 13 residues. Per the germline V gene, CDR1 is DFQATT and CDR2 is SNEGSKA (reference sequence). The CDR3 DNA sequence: TGCAGTGCCAACCGCGTGAGCACAGATACGCAGTATTTT. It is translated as CSANRVSTDTQYF.

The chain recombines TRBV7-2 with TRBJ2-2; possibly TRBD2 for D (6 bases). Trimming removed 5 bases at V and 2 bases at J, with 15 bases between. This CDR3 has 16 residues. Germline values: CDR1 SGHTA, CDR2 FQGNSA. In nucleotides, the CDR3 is TGTGCCAGCAGCACTAGAGTGCGGGGAAACACCGGGGAGCTGTTTTTT. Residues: CASSTRVRGNTGELFF.

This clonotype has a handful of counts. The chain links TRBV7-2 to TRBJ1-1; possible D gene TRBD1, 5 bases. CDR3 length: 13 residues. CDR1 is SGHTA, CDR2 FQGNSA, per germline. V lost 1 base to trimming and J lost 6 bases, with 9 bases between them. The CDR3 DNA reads TGTGCCAGCAGCTTAGTGACAGAGGCTGAAGCTTTCTTT. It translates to CASSLVTEAEAFF.

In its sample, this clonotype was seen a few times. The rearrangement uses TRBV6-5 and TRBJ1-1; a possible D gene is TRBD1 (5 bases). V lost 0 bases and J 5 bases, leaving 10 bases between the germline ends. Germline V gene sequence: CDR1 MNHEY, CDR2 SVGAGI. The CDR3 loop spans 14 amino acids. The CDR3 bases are TGTGCCAGCAGTTACTCATGGGGGAGTACTGAAGCTTTCTTT. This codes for CASSYSWGSTEAFF.